This TCR beta chain was sequenced during a study of T cells after yellow fever vaccination. General study findings and limits: Researchers noted that a small share of clonotypes showed up in both CD4 and CD8 compartments. Boosting was followed by the reappearance of most primary-vaccination clones (around 96% CD4, 70% to 90% CD8). Researchers cautioned that FACS-sorted repertoires could harbor abundant clonotypes contaminating from the bulk population.

Template switching with 5'RACE generated the TCR cDNA and added a universal primer site and UMIs. TCRdb fed the 5' RACE reads into MiXCR, producing one record per CDR3 protein. The sample shows around 40,000 distinct CDR3 sequences, 6.8% of them seen only once. The CDR3 sequence is 15 residues long. The V gene lost 1 base and the J gene lost 5 bases, with 14 bases spanning the gap. CDR1 and CDR2 from the germline V gene are LNHNV and YYDKDF (reference sequence). The specimen comprised CD8+ T cells not binding an NS4B(214-222) dextramer, sorted from PBMCs, sampled 45 days after the yellow fever booster vaccination. The chain recombines TRBV15 with TRBJ2-5; D is possibly TRBD1 or TRBD2 (6 bases each). The sequence was obtained from a man aged 30-40 years who received the YFV17D yellow fever vaccine. The CDR3 DNA reads TGTGCCACCAGCAGAGCAGGGGCGGGATGGGAGACCCAGTACTTC. Its protein is CATSRAGAGWETQYF.